The 32 T cell receptor beta chains below were found in one sample sequenced in a study of blood T cells in healthy people across ages. The second PCR ran about 6 to 11 cycles with a sample-barcoded 5' primer and J-beta primers. TCRdb analysed the 5' RACE reads with MiXCR anew, one entry per CDR3 protein. This sample yields about a million distinct CDR3 sequences, of which roughly half are seen a single time; about 21% belongs to the top ten. What was sequenced was blood. These receptors came from a woman aged 55-70 years in good health.

There are a few counts of this clonotype. This chain links TRBV2 with TRBJ2-5; TRBD2 is a possible D gene (6 bases). The V and J ends lost 2 bases and 5 bases respectively, with 9 bases between them. Germline loops: CDR1 SNHLY, CDR2 FYNNEI. This CDR3 region has 13 residues. CDR3 bases: TGTGCCAGCAGTGAACGGGGGTTGGAGACCCAGTACTTC. Protein sequence: CASSERGLETQYF.

This clonotype was seen a single time. The gene calls are TRBV12-3 or TRBV12-4 and TRBJ2-2; weak D call: TRBD1 (6 bases). Trimming stripped 8 bases from V and 6 bases from J, with 13 bases between. This CDR3 has 13 residues. CDR3 in DNA: TGTGCCAGCGGGAGAGGGGGAGCCGGGGAGCTGTTTTTT. Translation: CASGRGGAGELFF.

This clonotype was picked up a small number of times. The genes are TRBV14 and TRBJ2-7, with D perhaps TRBD1 (5 bases). Trimming pared 0 bases from V and 2 bases from J, leaving 17 bases between. From germline, CDR1 is SGHDN and CDR2 FVKESK. This CDR3 has 17 amino acids. The DNA for the CDR3 is TGTGCCAGCAGCCAAGACGGCAGGGTCGCTGATACCTACGAGCAGTACTTC. Its protein is CASSQDGRVADTYEQYF.

The gene calls are TRBV2 and TRBJ2-7; D might be TRBD2 (6 bases). Germline lookup yields CDR1 SNHLY and CDR2 FYNNEI. Trimming shortened V by 7 bases and J by 5 bases, and 15 bases separated the two germline ends. The CDR3 loop spans 13 amino acids. The CDR3 region is CASTPRASDEQYF. The CDR3 coding sequence is TGTGCCAGCACCCCCCGGGCTAGCGACGAGCAGTACTTC.

The V gene is TRBV9, the J gene TRBJ2-7; the D gene is possibly TRBD1 (6 bases). Trimming took 4 bases from V and 4 from J, leaving 21 bases between them. The CDR3 loop spans 16 amino acids. In germline, CDR1 is SGDLS, CDR2 YYNGEE. The CDR3 here is CASSPVGARGSYEQYF. CDR3 bases: TGTGCCAGCAGCCCAGTGGGGGCGAGGGGATCATACGAGCAGTACTTC.

The chain couples TRBV20-1 to TRBJ2-4; D is unclear. CDR3 size: 17 residues. Germline-derived CDR1 and CDR2 are DFQATT and SNEGSKA (reference sequence). V lost 4 bases and J 1 base, leaving 20 bases between the germline ends. The CDR3 DNA is TGCAGTGCTAAGAAAATTGGCACAACCGTGGCCAAAAACATTCAGTACTTC. This sequence encodes CSAKKIGTTVAKNIQYF.

In this sample, this clonotype turned up a few times. CDR3 nucleotide sequence: TGTGCCAGCAGCCGGAAGCCGGACTTTTACTACGAGCAGTACTTC. This encodes CASSRKPDFYYEQYF. V gene TRBV3-1 combines with J gene TRBJ2-7; weak D call: TRBD2 (5 bases). CDR1 LGHDT and CDR2 YNNKEL come from the germline V gene (reference sequence). The CDR3 extends over 15 amino acids. The V and J ends lost 4 bases and 3 bases respectively, with 16 bases between them.

In this sample, this clonotype turned up a few times. This chain uses TRBV7-9 with TRBJ2-3; the D gene could be TRBD1 or TRBD2 (6 bases each). V shed 2 bases and J shed 2 bases, with 14 bases lying between them. Per the germline V gene, CDR1 is SEHNR and CDR2 is FQNEAQ (reference sequence). This CDR3 spans 16 amino acids. In DNA form, the CDR3 reads TGTGCCAGCAGCTTAAGGGGGGTTGAAAACACAGATACGCAGTATTTT. It encodes CASSLRGVENTDTQYF.

A word on this clonotype: At one end, the junction sequence differs from germline, possibly due to a read error. V usage is TRBV20-1 and J usage is TRBJ2-7; perhaps TRBD2 as D (6 bases). Looked up from germline, CDR1 is DFQATT and CDR2 is SNEGSKA (reference sequence). The CDR3 is 15 amino acids. In DNA, the CDR3 is TGCAGTGCCAGAGACCCCGGGAGTGGGTCCTACGAGCAGTACTTC. As protein: CSARDPGSGSYEQYF.

The chain carries TRBV4-3 and TRBJ2-7; no clear D gene. CDR1 LGHNA and CDR2 YSLEER come from the germline V gene. The V gene lost 4 bases and the J gene lost 0 bases, with 13 bases spanning the gap. This CDR3 has 15 amino acids. The CDR3 DNA is TGCGCCAGCAGCCGCCAGCGCGGTATCTCCTACGAGCAGTACTTC. It codes for CASSRQRGISYEQYF.

This clonotype was recorded once. This rearrangement joins TRBV24-1 to TRBJ1-5, with 7 bases fitting TRBD1. This CDR3 spans 17 amino acids. Germline V gene data show CDR1 as KGHDR and CDR2 as SFDVKD. V was pared by 3 bases and J by 1 base, with 8 bases of the junction left unmatched. The CDR3 region is CATSDGATTGSNQPQHF. DNA for the CDR3: TGTGCCACCAGTGATGGAGCGACGACAGGGAGCAATCAGCCCCAGCATTTT.

This clonotype occurred a few times. The chain combines TRBV5-1 with TRBJ2-7; 7 positions agree with TRBD1. V gave up 0 bases and J gave up 5 bases; unmatched junction bases: 8. The CDR3 extends over 15 amino acids. The germline gives CDR1 SGHRS, CDR2 YFSETQ. The CDR3 protein is CASSLVLGGLNEQYF. The DNA of the CDR3 is TGCGCCAGCAGCTTGGTTTTAGGGGGCTTGAACGAGCAGTACTTC.

The chain has TRBV29-1 and TRBJ2-1, with 10 nucleotides matching TRBD2. This CDR3 contains 18 residues. Germline CDR1 is SQVTM and CDR2 is ANQGSEA. With V trimmed by 0 bases and J by 0 bases, 8 bases remained unmatched. In DNA, the CDR3 is TGCAGCGTTGAAGATTCGGGTTTAGCGGGAGGCTCCTACAATGAGCAGTTCTTC. Translation: CSVEDSGLAGGSYNEQFF.

The chain carries TRBV29-1 and TRBJ2-7, with D maybe TRBD1 (5 bases). The CDR3 runs to 14 residues. Trimming cost V 6 bases and J 0 bases, with 15 bases left between them. CDR1 and CDR2 (germline): SQVTM, ANQGSEA. For the CDR3, the DNA is TGCAGCGTGGCCGACAGTGCCCTCTCCTACGAGCAGTACTTC. It specifies CSVADSALSYEQYF.

The table lists this clonotype with a few counts. The V gene is TRBV20-1, the J gene TRBJ2-7; 14 bases are a match to TRBD2. From germline, CDR1 is DFQATT and CDR2 SNEGSKA (reference sequence). The J segment lost 6 bases and the V segment lost 3 bases, leaving 7 bases of the junction unmatched. The CDR3 extends over 15 amino acids. The CDR3 spells CSASDYGLAGGEQYF. The CDR3 coding sequence is TGCAGTGCTAGTGATTACGGACTAGCGGGAGGCGAGCAGTACTTC.

In its sample, this clonotype was seen a few times. This chain joins TRBV20-1 and TRBJ2-1, with 8 bases fitting TRBD2. Germline assignment: CDR1 DFQATT and CDR2 SNEGSKA (reference sequence). CDR3 length equals 14 residues. J gave up 8 bases and V 5 bases, and 11 bases lay outside the gene matches. CDR3 coding DNA: TGCAGTGCTGCCCCCCCGGGACTAGTATATGAGCAGTTCTTC. It specifies CSAAPPGLVYEQFF.

This clonotype has only a few counts. The rearrangement joins TRBV29-1 to TRBJ2-7, with D hard to call. The CDR3 is made up of 10 amino acids. V shed 7 bases and J shed 10 bases, with 14 bases lying between them. CDR1 and CDR2 from the germline V gene are SQVTM and ANQGSEA. The CDR3 loop is CSALHGNQYF. The CDR3 nucleotides are TGCAGCGCCCTACACGGTAACCAGTACTTC.

Turning to this clonotype: A read error may produce the germline difference seen at one junction end. This chain links TRBV28 with TRBJ2-3, with D hard to call. This CDR3 has 15 residues. Per the germline V gene, CDR1 is MDHEN and CDR2 is SYDVKM. The DNA of the CDR3 is TGTGCCAGCAGTCGACTCGCCCTGTCCACAGATAGGCAGTATTTT. Its translation is CASSRLALSTDRQYF.

This clonotype was seen a few times. The chain links TRBV27 to TRBJ1-1; weak D call: TRBD1 (6 bases). V was trimmed by 2 bases and J by 5 bases, leaving 9 bases between them. This CDR3 is built from 13 residues. Germline V gene data show CDR1 as MNHEY and CDR2 as SMNVEV (reference sequence). The CDR3 coding sequence is TGTGCCAGCAGTTTAGAGGGGGGAACTGAAGCTTTCTTT. Its protein product is CASSLEGGTEAFF.

V gene TRBV5-1 combines with J gene TRBJ1-1; TRBD1 is a possible D gene (5 bases). Germline V gene sequence: CDR1 SGHRS, CDR2 YFSETQ. The CDR3 runs 15 residues. Trimming pared 5 bases from V and 4 bases from J, leaving 18 bases between. The CDR3 region is CASRTSRDAGTEAFF. Written as DNA, the CDR3 is TGCGCCAGCAGAACAAGCCGGGACGCAGGCACTGAAGCTTTCTTT.

The chain couples TRBV4-2 to TRBJ2-1; 8 nucleotides match TRBD2. The germline V gene encodes CDR1 LGHNA and CDR2 YNFKEQ. The CDR3 consists of 17 residues. J lost 6 bases, V lost 4 bases, and 14 bases had no gene match. Here the CDR3 reads CASSREGSAGGPNEQFF. For the CDR3, the DNA is TGTGCCAGCAGCCGAGAAGGGAGCGCGGGAGGACCCAATGAGCAGTTCTTC.

This chain uses TRBV28 with TRBJ2-1, with 9 positions matching TRBD2. After removal of 6 bases from V and 5 bases from J, the junction contained 17 bases not matched to a gene. Germline V CDR1 and CDR2: MDHEN, SYDVKM. The CDR3 is 18 residues long. CDR3 protein: CASSYRVPRLADDNEQFF. The CDR3 nucleotides are TGTGCCAGCAGCTACCGTGTTCCTAGACTAGCGGACGACAATGAGCAGTTCTTC.

This clonotype has only a few counts. The rearrangement links TRBV5-1 to TRBJ2-1, with 8 bases identical to TRBD2. The CDR3 contains 16 residues. Looked up from germline, CDR1 is SGHRS and CDR2 is YFSETQ. V shed 6 bases, J shed 8 bases, and the junction held 16 bases outside the gene matches. The CDR3 sequence is CASIPPGSGSKDEQFF. For the CDR3, the DNA is TGCGCCAGCATCCCCCCGGGGAGCGGGAGTAAGGATGAGCAGTTCTTC.

Notes on this clonotype: Sequence at one end of the junction differs from germline and may be a read error. V and J are TRBV12-3 or TRBV12-4 and TRBJ2-3, with TRBD2 identical over 9 bases. The CDR3 is 15 residues long. CDR3 region: CASRRAGGNADTLYF. The CDR3 DNA reads TGTGCCAGCAGACGGGCGGGAGGGAACGCAGATACGCTGTATTTT.

This clonotype was observed a few times. The CDR3, as DNA: TGTGCCAGCAGACTTGCGGGAGTTGCGAACACCGGGGAGCTGTTTTTT. It specifies CASRLAGVANTGELFF. The J gene is TRBJ2-2, the V gene TRBV6-2 or TRBV6-3, with 7 bases aligning to TRBD2. The CDR3 contains 16 residues. V lost 6 bases to trimming and J lost 0 bases; unmatched junction nucleotides: 7. Germline assignment: CDR1 MNHEY and CDR2 SVGEGT.

This clonotype was picked up a small number of times. The chain employs TRBV15 and TRBJ2-5; D may be TRBD1 or TRBD2 (5 bases each). The CDR3 has 16 amino acids. V lost 0 bases, J lost 4 bases, and 15 bases lay in between. Germline V gene lookup returns CDR1 LNHNV and CDR2 YYDKDF (reference sequence). Here the CDR3 DNA reads TGTGCCACCAGCAGAGATCTTGGATCGGGACGAGAGACCCAGTACTTC. It translates to CATSRDLGSGRETQYF.

The CDR3 DNA reads as TGCAGCGTTGGTTTGAGTGCGGAGTCTGAAGCTTTCTTT. Translated: CSVGLSAESEAFF. The chain links TRBV29-1 to TRBJ1-1; D gene ambiguous. Germline CDR1 SQVTM, CDR2 ANQGSEA. CDR3 length equals 13 residues. With 4 bases removed from V and 6 bases from J, the gap between germline ends came to 15 bases.

This clonotype showed up many times. The genes are TRBV5-1 and TRBJ2-7, with D perhaps matching TRBD2 (6 bases). The CDR3 is made up of 12 amino acids. Trimming removed 5 bases at V and 5 bases at J, with 11 bases between. Per the germline V gene, CDR1 is SGHRS and CDR2 is YFSETQ. CDR3 amino acids: CASRGGSHEQYF. The CDR3 coding sequence is TGCGCCAGCAGGGGGGGATCCCACGAGCAGTACTTC.

This clonotype showed up just a few times. The V call is TRBV29-1, the J call TRBJ2-3; D uncertain. Germline CDR1 SQVTM, CDR2 ANQGSEA. Trimming removed 4 bases from V and 0 bases from J, with 8 bases in between. The CDR3 consists of 13 residues. The CDR3 sequence: CSVVRLSTDTQYF. In DNA, the CDR3 is TGCAGCGTTGTGCGCTTGAGCACAGATACGCAGTATTTT.

This sequence joins TRBV5-6 and TRBJ1-1; no clear D gene. Per the germline V gene, CDR1 is SGHDT and CDR2 is YYEEEE. CDR3 size: 13 residues. V lost 6 bases to trimming and J lost 0 bases, with 9 bases between them. CDR3 residues: CASTGFMNTEAFF. DNA of the CDR3: TGTGCCAGCACGGGGTTCATGAACACTGAAGCTTTCTTT.

This clonotype was observed many times. V gene TRBV5-1 combines with J gene TRBJ2-1, with D hard to call. The CDR3 has 13 residues. V lost 0 bases to trimming and J lost 3 bases, with 4 bases between them. Germline V gives CDR1 SGHRS, CDR2 YFSETQ. The CDR3 protein is CASSLDVYNEQFF. The CDR3 DNA follows: TGCGCCAGCAGCTTGGACGTCTACAATGAGCAGTTCTTC.

This clonotype turned up a few times. The rearrangement joins TRBV7-2 to TRBJ2-4, with TRBD2 matching 12 bases. The CDR3 has 18 amino acids. Germline V gene data show CDR1 as SGHTA and CDR2 as FQGNSA. J gave up 0 bases and V 5 bases, and 8 bases lay outside the gene matches. In DNA form, the CDR3 reads TGTGCCAGCAGCCTAGGACTAGCGGGAACACTAGCCAAAAACATTCAGTACTTC. Translating gives CASSLGLAGTLAKNIQYF. Based on the CDR3 plus reference TRBV7-2 and TRBJ2-4, the full variable domain is GAGVSQSPSNKVTEKGKDVELRCDPISGHTALYWYRQSLGQGLEFLIYFQGNSAPDKSGLPSDRFSAERTGGSVSTLTIQRTQQEDSAVYLCASSLGLAGTLAKNIQYFGAGTRLSVL.